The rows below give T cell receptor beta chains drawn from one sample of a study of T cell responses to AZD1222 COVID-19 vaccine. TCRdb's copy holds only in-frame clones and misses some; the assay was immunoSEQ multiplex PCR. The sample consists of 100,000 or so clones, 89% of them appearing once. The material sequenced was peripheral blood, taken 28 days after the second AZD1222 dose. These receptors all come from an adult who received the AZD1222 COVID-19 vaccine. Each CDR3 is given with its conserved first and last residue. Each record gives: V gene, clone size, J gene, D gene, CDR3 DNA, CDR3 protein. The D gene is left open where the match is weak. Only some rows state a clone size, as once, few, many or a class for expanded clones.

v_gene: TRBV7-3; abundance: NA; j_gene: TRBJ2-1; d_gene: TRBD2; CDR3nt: TGTGCCAGCAGCTCTACTAGCGGGAGGGATAATGAGCAGTTCTTC; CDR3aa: CASSSTSGRDNEQFF
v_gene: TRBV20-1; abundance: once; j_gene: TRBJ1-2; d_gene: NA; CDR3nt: TGCAGTGCCCCTTGGGGGGGCTACACCTTC; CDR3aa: CSAPWGGYTF
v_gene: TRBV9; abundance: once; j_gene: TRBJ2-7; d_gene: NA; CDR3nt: TGTGCCAGCAGGGGAGCGGACTCCTACGAGCAGTACTTC; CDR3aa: CASRGADSYEQYF
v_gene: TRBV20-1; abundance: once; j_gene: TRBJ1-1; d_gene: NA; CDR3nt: TGCAGTGCTAGTTCCATCCCAGGGGTCAGAGTGAACACTGAAGCTTTCTTT; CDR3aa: CSASSIPGVRVNTEAFF
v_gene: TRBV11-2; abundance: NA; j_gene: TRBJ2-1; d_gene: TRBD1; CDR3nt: TGTGCCAGCAGAACCGACAGGGGCCCCAAGTACAATGAGCAGTTCTTC; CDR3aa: CASRTDRGPKYNEQFF
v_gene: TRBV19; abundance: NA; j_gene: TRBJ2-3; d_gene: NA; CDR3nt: TGTGCCAGTAGTAAACAGGGTAAAAGGAGCACAGATACGCAGTATTTT; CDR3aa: CASSKQGKRSTDTQYF
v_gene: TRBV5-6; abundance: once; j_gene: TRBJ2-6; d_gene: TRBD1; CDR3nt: TGTGCCAGCAGCATACGGGACAGGTACTCTGGGGCCAACGTCCTGACTTTC; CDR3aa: CASSIRDRYSGANVLTF
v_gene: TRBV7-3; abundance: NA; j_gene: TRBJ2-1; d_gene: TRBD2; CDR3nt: TGTGCCAGCAGCTTAGAGGGACTAGCGGGAATGGGGCAGTTCTTC; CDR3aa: CASSLEGLAGMGQFF
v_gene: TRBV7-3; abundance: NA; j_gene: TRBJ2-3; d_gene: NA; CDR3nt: TGTGCCAGCAGCTTATCGGCAGTCTTAACAGATACGCAGTATTTT; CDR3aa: CASSLSAVLTDTQYF
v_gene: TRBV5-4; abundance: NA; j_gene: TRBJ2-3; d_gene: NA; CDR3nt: TGTGCCAGCAGCCAGGACAGCACAGATACGCAGTATTTT; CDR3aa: CASSQDSTDTQYF
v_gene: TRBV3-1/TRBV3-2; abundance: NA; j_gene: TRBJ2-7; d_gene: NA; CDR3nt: TGTGCCAGCAGCTCGAGCTCCTACGAGCAGTACTTC; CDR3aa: CASSSSSYEQYF
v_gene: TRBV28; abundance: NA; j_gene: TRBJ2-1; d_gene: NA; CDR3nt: TGTGCCAGCAGTCGAGGGGGAGGTTACAATGAGCAGTTCTTC; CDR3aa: CASSRGGGYNEQFF
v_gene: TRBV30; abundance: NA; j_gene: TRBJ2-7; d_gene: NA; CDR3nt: TGTGCCTGGAGGAAGACAGCCTCCTACGAGCAGTACTTC; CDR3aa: CAWRKTASYEQYF
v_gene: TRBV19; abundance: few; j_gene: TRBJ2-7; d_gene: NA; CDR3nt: TGTGCCAGTAGCTGGGCCTACGAGCAGTACTTC; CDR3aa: CASSWAYEQYF
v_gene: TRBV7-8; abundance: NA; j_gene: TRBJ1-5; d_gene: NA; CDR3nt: TGTGCCAGCAGCTTAGGGCAGGGAGTCAATCAGCCCCAGCATTTT; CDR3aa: CASSLGQGVNQPQHF
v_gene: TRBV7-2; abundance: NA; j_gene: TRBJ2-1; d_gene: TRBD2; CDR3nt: TGTGCCAGCAGCGGACTAGCGAAAACTTACATTGAGCAGTTCTTC; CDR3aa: CASSGLAKTYIEQFF
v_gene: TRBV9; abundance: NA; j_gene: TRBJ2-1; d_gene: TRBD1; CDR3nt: TGTGCCAGCAGCGACACAGGGGGCGGTCACAATGAGCAGTTCTTC; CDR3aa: CASSDTGGGHNEQFF
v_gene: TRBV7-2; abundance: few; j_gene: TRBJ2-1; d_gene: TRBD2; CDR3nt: TGTGCCAGCAGCTTAGCTTACGGTCTAGCGGGAGGGCCTTACAATGAGCAGTTCTTC; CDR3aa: CASSLAYGLAGGPYNEQFF
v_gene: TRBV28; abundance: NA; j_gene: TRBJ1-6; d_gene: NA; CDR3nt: TGTGCCAGCAGTCCTGGACAAAGCTCCTATAATTCACCCCTCCACTTT; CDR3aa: CASSPGQSSYNSPLHF